In this sample, the clone carrying this T cell receptor beta chain turned up once. As originally analysed: The assay estimated nucleated cells by amplifying reference gene primers. TCRdb's copy holds only in-frame clones and misses some; the assay was immunoSEQ multiplex PCR. The V and J calls and the clone size are those of that table, but D and trimming were determined from the DNA. The sample holds around 200,000 clones, about 83% seen once. This sample stems from a study of blood T cell repertoires in COVID-19. Background on the study: Whether acute or convalescent, the COVID-19 samples came from the United States, Italy and Spain. From T cells, B-cell-depleted T cells, or PBMCs came the material, which was cDNA or gDNA.

Per germline, CDR1 SGHTA and CDR2 FQGTGA. This CDR3 comprises 14 residues. V was pared by 0 bases and J by 1 base, with 6 bases between. J is TRBJ1-1 and V is TRBV7-3; perhaps TRBD1 as D (5 bases). The sample comprised peripheral blood. This receptor was obtained from a man aged 55 to 70 who had recovered from COVID-19. CDR3 sequence reads: CASSLTGENTEAFF. The CDR3 DNA reads as TGTGCCAGCAGCTTAACAGGGGAGAACACTGAAGCTTTCTTT. The entire variable domain, with the rest obtained from reference TRBV7-3 and TRBJ1-1, is as follows: GAGVSQTPSNKVTEKGKYVELRCDPISGHTALYWYRQSLGQGPEFLIYFQGTGAADDSGLPNDRFFAVRPEGSVSTLKIQRTERGDSAVYLCASSLTGENTEAFFGQGTRLTVV.